Here is one TCR beta chain with its context. Antigen unknown. This entry is derived from a study of cytomegalovirus exposure and HLA in healthy donors. General study results and limits: Later genetic work tied a missense DCLRE1C variant to beta-chain V and J trimming. Later examination showed HLA-associated TCR beta chains had greater clonal expansion than equally common others. A later analysis appeared to link common viral pathogens to several of the most significant clusters. The investigators catalogued 164 TCR beta chains as cytomegalovirus-associated.

The PCR made use of 60 Vbeta and 13 Jbeta primers. The assay was immunoSEQ multiplex PCR, and TCRdb's table has in-frame clones only and misses some. The top ten clones hold approximately 2.2% of a sample with about 190,000 clones, roughly 80% of them seen once. The sequenced sample consisted of PBMCs. This TCR came from a male donor in good health and CMV-seronegative.

The CDR3 is CASSPGQGLNEQYF. Written as DNA, the CDR3 is TGTGCCAGCAGTCCAGGACAGGGGCTCAACGAGCAGTACTTC. The J gene is TRBJ2-7, the V gene TRBV28; 9 bases are a match to TRBD1. The V segment lost 5 bases and the J segment 5 bases; nucleotides outside the gene matches: 7. From germline, CDR1 is MDHEN and CDR2 SYDVKM. This CDR3 spans 14 amino acids.